This T cell receptor (beta chain) was recovered during a study of blood T cell repertoires in COVID-19. The overall study: The origin of the acute and convalescent COVID-19 samples was the United States, Italy and Spain. From T cells, B-cell-depleted T cells, or PBMCs came the material, which was cDNA or gDNA.

CDR1 and CDR2 from the germline V gene are SGHRS and YFSETQ. This CDR3 spans 14 amino acids. V shed 4 bases and J 6 bases; nucleotides not matched to a gene: 6. Per the study methods: How many nucleated cells were present was estimated from reference gene primer amplification. Only in-frame clones appear in the TCRdb table, and some are missing; sequencing was by immunoSEQ multiplex PCR. The V and J calls and clone size were taken over from that table, and D and trimming were inferred from the DNA. This table has some 120,000 clones, approximately 83% appearing once. The chain carries TRBV5-1 and TRBJ2-2, with 7 positions matching TRBD1. The sample was peripheral blood. The sequence was collected from a man aged 60-69 years with acute or convalescent COVID-19. The CDR3 region is CASSVQGPPGELFF. The CDR3 DNA sequence: TGCGCCAGCAGCGTACAGGGGCCCCCCGGGGAGCTGTTTTTT. Complete variable domain (other parts from reference TRBV5-1 and TRBJ2-2): KAGVTQTPRYLIKTRGQQVTLSCSPISGHRSVSWYQQTPGQGLQFLFEYFSETQRNKGNFPGRFSGRQFSNSRSEMNVSTLELGDSALYLCASSVQGPPGELFFGEGSRLTVL.